This T cell receptor (beta chain) was sequenced for a study of spatial heterogeneity in lung cancer (dated by TCRdb to between 2018 and 2021). Regarding the research as a whole: Donors were 65 to 85 patients with early-stage, untreated non-small cell lung cancer from the lung TRACERx cohort. Follow-up PBMC samples were sequenced whenever available, and the median time to follow-up was about 24 months after resection. More beta-chain than alpha-chain transcripts were consistently detected, likely reflecting higher beta-chain transcript abundance. In the raw uncorrected reads, each unique combination of TCR and UMI appeared more than ten times on average. The study quantitatively compared TCR alpha and beta repertoires across multiple tumor regions, matched nontumor lung and blood in non-small cell lung cancer. Nonsynonymous mutation counts, determined by whole-exome sequencing of tumor tissue, were related to features of the TCR repertoire. Both alpha and beta chains were TCR-sequenced in samples taken at surgery, namely 220 tumor regions, approximately 66 matched nontumor lung samples and approximately 51 PBMC samples. Overall study results and their limits: Only approximately 13 patients were included in comparisons of baseline and follow-up blood repertoires. Ubiquitous expanded tumor TCRs showed up in blood more often at tumor resection than at routine follow-up. Additional single-cell paired TCR alpha and beta sequencing was considered necessary to confirm, at a functional level, the hypothesis that regional TCRs recognize regional mutations.

This clonotype has a count of ten or more. This clone's antigen is unknown. Base-call qualities are not available, and no considerably larger clone is one nucleotide away. Sequences SGHAT (CDR1) and FQNNGV (CDR2) are obtained from the germline V gene. Relative to germline, V is 0 bases shorter and J is 4 bases shorter, with 4 bases between their ends. The CDR3 runs 13 residues from the cysteine to the phenylalanine. Only the CDR3 DNA is retained, 39 bases long and in frame from the first base. The time point label, as the study defines it: blood at routine non-recurrence follow-up after resection. TCR sequencing used whole RNA extracted from tumor and nontumor lung tissue, or from cryopreserved PBMC samples, without cell sorting. Only patients with enough RNA available from two or more tumor regions were chosen for TCR sequencing. Libraries were constructed by 5' RACE. Sequenced using a NextSeq 500. To allow correction of PCR and sequencing errors, the TCR library protocol tagged every TCR cDNA molecule with a unique molecular identifier. The paper's processing steps were these. TCR identification, UMI-based error correction and CDR3 extraction were all carried out with Decombinator tools. Expanded TCRs were defined as those above a frequency of 2 per 1,000, corresponding to the top 1% of the tumor frequency distribution. Renyi diversity was computed with the R vegan package after each repertoire had been subsampled 100 times to 5,000 TCRs. To build CDR3 similarity networks, amino acid triplet string-kernel similarity was used, and CDR3s were connected when their pairwise similarity was above 0.82. TCRdb trimmed the raw reads at Q25, called clones with MiXCR and kept productive beta chains. Records with the same CDR3 protein are collapsed into one entry carrying the most frequent genes and DNA. The V and J calls, along with clone size, are taken from TCRdb and not from the paper's own processing. Here the sample has 85,000 to 100,000 distinct CDR3 sequences; approximately 20% occur a single time. The ten most abundant clones make up just over 20% of the sample.

This clonotype was obtained from a male donor with early-stage non-small cell lung cancer. The rearrangement joined TRBV11-2 to TRBJ2-1; the D gene cannot be named for sure. The specimen comprised PBMCs, sampled at follow-up. For the CDR3, the sequence is CASSLEGYNEQFF. DNA sequence: TGTGCCAGCAGCTTAGAGGGGTACAATGAGCAGTTCTTC.